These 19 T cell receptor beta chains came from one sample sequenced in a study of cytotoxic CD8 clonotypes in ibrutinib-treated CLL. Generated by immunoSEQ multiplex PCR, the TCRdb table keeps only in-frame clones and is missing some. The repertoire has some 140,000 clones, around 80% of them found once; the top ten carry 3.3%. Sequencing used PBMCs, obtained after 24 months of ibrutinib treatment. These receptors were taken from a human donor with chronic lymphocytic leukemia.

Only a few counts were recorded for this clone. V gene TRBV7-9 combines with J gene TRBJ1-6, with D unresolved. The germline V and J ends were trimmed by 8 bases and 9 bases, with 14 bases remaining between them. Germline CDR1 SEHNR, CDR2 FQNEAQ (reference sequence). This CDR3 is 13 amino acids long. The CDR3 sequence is CASGERRGSPLHF. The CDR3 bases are TGTGCCAGCGGGGAAAGGCGCGGTTCACCCCTCCACTTT.

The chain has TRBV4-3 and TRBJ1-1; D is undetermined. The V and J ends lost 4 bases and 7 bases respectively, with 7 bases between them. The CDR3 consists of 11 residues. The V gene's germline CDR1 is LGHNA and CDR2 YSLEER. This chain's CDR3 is CASSRGSEAFF. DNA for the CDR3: TGCGCCAGCAGCCGGGGTAGTGAAGCTTTCTTT.

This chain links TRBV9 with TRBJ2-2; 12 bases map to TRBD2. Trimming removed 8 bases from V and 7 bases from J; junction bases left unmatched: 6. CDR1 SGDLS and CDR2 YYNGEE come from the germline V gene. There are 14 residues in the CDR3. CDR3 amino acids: CASGLAGTVGELFF. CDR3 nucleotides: TGTGCCAGTGGACTAGCGGGGACGGTCGGGGAGCTGTTTTTT.

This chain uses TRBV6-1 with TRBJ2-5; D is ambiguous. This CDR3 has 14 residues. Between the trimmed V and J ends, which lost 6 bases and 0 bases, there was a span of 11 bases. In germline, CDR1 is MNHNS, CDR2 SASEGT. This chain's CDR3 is CASRDPGYQETQYF. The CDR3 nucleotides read TGTGCCAGCAGGGACCCCGGGTACCAAGAGACCCAGTACTTC.

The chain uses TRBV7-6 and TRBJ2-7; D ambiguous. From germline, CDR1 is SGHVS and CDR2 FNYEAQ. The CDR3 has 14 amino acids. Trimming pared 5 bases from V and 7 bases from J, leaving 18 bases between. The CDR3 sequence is CASSGRAGAVEQYF. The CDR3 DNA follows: TGTGCCAGCAGCGGAAGGGCAGGAGCCGTAGAGCAGTACTTC. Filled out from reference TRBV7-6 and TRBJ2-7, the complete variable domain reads GAGVSQSPRYKVTKRGQDVALRCDPISGHVSLYWYRQALGQGPEFLTYFNYEAQQDKSGLPNDRFSAERPEGSISTLTIQRTEQRDSAMYRCASSGRAGAVEQYFGPGTRLTVT.

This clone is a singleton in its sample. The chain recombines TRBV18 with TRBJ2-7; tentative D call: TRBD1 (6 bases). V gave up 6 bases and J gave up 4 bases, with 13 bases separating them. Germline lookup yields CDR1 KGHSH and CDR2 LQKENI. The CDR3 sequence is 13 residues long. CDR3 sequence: CASSPGHSYEQYF. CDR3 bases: TGTGCCAGCTCCCCGGGACACTCGTACGAGCAGTACTTC. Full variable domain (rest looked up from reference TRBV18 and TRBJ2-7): NAGVMQNPRHLVRRRGQEARLRCSPMKGHSHVYWYRQLPEEGLKFMVYLQKENIIDESGMPKERFSAEFPKEGPSILRIQQVVRGDSAAYFCASSPGHSYEQYFGPGTRLTVT.

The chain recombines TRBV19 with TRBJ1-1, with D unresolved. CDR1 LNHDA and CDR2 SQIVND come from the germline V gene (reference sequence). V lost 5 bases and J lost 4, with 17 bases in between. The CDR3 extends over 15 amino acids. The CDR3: CASSHRGGAVTEAFF. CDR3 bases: TGTGCCAGTAGTCACCGGGGAGGAGCAGTCACTGAAGCTTTCTTT.

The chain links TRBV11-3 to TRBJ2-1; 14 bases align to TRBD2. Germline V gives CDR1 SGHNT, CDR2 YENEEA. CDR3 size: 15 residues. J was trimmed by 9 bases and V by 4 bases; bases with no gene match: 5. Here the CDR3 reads CASSSPTSGGGEQFF. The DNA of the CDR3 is TGTGCCAGCAGCTCTCCGACTAGCGGGGGGGGTGAGCAGTTCTTC.

This CDR3 is CASSRQGYEQYF. The CDR3 DNA is TGTGCCAGCAGTCGGCAGGGCTACGAGCAGTACTTC. The chain is built from TRBV27 and TRBJ2-7, with D possibly matching TRBD1 (5 bases). Germline V gene lookup returns CDR1 MNHEY and CDR2 SMNVEV (reference sequence). The V end lost 5 bases, the J end lost 3 bases, and 8 bases lay between the germline ends. The CDR3 length is 12 residues.

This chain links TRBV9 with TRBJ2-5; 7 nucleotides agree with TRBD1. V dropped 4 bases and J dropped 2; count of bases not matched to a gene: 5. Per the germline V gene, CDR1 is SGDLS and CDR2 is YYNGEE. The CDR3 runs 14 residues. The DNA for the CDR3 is TGTGCCAGCAGCAACCGGGACAGTCAAGAGACCCAGTACTTC. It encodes CASSNRDSQETQYF.

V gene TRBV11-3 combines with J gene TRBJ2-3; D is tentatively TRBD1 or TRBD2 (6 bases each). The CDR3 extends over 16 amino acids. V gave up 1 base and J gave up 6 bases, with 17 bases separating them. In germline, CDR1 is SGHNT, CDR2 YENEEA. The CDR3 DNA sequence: TGTGCCAGCAGCTTAGGGTTGGGGGGCCGGGAGGATACGCAGTATTTT. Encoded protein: CASSLGLGGREDTQYF.

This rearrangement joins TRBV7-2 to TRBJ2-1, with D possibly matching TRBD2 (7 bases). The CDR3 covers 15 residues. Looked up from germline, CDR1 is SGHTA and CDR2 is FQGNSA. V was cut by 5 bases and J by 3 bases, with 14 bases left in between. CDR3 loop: CASSQGGAGYNEQFF. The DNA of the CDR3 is TGTGCCAGCAGCCAAGGGGGGGCTGGCTACAATGAGCAGTTCTTC.

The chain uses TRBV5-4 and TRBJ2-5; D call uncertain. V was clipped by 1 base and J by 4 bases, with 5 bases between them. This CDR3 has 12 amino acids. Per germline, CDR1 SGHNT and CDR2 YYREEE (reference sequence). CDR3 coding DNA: TGTGCCAGCAGCTTGTTCGGAGAGACCCAGTACTTC. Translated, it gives CASSLFGETQYF.

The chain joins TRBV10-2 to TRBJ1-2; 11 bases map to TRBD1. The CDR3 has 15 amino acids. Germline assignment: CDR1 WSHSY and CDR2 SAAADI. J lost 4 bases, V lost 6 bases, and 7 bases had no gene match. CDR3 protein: CASREGQGGIYGYTF. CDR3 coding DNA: TGCGCCAGCAGAGAGGGACAGGGGGGAATCTATGGCTACACCTTC.

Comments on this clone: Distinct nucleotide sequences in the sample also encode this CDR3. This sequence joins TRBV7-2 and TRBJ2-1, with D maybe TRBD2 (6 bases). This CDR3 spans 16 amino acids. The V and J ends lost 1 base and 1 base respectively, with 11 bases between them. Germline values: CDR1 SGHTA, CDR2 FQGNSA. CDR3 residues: CASSLVGSGSYNEQFF. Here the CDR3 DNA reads TGTGCCAGCAGCTTAGTAGGGAGCGGGTCCTACAATGAGCAGTTCTTC.

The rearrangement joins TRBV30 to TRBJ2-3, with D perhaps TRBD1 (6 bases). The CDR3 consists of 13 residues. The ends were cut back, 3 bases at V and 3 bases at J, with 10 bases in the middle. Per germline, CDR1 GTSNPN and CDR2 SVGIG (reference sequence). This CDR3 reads CAWSTGSTDTQYF. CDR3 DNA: TGTGCCTGGAGCACAGGGTCAACAGATACGCAGTATTTT.

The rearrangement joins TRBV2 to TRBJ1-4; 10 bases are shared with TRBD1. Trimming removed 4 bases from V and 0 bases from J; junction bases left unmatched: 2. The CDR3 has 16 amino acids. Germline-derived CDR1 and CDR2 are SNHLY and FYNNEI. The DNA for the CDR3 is TGTGCCAGCAGTGCGGGGACAGGGGCAACTAATGAAAAACTGTTTTTT. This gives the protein CASSAGTGATNEKLFF.

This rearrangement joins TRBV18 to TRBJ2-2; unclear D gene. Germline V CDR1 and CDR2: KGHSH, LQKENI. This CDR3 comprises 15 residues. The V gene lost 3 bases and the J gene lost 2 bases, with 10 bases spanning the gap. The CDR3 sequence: CASSPLPSNTGELFF. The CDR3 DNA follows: TGTGCCAGCTCACCTCTCCCTTCCAACACCGGGGAGCTGTTTTTT.

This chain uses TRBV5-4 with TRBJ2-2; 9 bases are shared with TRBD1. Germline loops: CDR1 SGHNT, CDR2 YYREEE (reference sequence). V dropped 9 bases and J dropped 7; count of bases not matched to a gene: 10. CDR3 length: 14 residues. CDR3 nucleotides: TGTGCCACACTCCGGACAGGGGATTTCGGGGAGCTGTTTTTT. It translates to CATLRTGDFGELFF. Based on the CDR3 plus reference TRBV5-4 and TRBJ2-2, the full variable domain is ETGVTQSPTHLIKTRGQQVTLRCSSQSGHNTVSWYQQALGQGPQFIFQYYREEENGRGNFPPRFSGLQFPNYSSELNVNALELDDSALYLCATLRTGDFGELFFGEGSRLTVL.